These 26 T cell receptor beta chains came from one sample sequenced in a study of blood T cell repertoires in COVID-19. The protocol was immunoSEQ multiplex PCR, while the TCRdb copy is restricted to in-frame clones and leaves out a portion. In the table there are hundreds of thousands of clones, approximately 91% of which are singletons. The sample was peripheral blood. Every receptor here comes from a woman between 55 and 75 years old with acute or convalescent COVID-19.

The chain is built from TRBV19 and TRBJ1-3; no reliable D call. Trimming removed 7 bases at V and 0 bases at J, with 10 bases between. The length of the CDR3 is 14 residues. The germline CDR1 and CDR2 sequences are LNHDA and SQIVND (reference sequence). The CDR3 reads CASIGESSGNTIYF. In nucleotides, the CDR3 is TGTGCCAGTATCGGTGAGAGCTCTGGAAACACCATATATTTT. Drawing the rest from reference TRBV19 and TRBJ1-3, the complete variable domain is DGGITQSPKYLFRKEGQNVTLSCEQNLNHDAMYWYRQDPGQGLRLIYYSQIVNDFQKGDIAEGYSVSREKKESFPLTVTSAQKNPTAFYLCASIGESSGNTIYFGEGSWLTVV.

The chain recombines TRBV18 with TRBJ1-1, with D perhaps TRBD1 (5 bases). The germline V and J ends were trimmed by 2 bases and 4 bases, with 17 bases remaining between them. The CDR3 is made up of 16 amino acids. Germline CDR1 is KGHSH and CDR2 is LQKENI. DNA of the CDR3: TGTGCCAGCTCACCATTATACGGACATGAAGCCACTGAAGCTTTCTTT. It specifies CASSPLYGHEATEAFF.

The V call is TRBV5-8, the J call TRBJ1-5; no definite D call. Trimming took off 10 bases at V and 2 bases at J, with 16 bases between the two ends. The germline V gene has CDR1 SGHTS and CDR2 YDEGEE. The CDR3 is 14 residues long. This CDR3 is CAGRASWGNQPQHF. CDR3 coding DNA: TGTGCCGGGCGGGCCTCTTGGGGCAATCAGCCCCAGCATTTT.

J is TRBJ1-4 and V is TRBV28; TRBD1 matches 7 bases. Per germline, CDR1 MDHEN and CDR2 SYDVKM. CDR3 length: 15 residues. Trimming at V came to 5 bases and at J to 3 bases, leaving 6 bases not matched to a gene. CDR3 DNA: TGTGCCAGCAGTCAAAGGGGGCGGGCTAATGAAAAACTGTTTTTT. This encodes CASSQRGRANEKLFF.

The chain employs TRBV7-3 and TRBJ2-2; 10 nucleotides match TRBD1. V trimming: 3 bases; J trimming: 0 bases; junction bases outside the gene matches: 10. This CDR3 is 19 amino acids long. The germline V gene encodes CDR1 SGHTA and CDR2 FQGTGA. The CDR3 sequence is CASSLLRQGAFANTGELFF. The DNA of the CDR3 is TGTGCCAGCAGCTTGTTGAGACAGGGGGCATTCGCGAACACCGGGGAGCTGTTTTTT.

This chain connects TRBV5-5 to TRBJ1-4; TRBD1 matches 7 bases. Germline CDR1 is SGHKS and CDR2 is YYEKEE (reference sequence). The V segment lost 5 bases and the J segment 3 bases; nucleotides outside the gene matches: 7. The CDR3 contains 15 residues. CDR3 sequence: CASRFTGVANEKLFF. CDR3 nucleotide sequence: TGTGCCAGCAGGTTTACAGGGGTGGCTAATGAAAAACTGTTTTTT.

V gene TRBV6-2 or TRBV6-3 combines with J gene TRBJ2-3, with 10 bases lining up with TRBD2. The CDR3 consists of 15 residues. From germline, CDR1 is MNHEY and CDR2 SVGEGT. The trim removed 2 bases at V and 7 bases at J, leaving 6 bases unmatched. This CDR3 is CASSYQLAGGYTQYF. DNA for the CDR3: TGTGCCAGCAGTTACCAGTTAGCGGGGGGATATACGCAGTATTTT.

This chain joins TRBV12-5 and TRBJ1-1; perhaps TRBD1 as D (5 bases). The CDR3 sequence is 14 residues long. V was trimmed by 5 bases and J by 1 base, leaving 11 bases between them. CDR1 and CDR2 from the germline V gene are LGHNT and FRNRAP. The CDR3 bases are TGTGCTAGTGGTGGGGGAGGCTCGAACACTGAAGCTTTCTTT. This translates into CASGGGGSNTEAFF. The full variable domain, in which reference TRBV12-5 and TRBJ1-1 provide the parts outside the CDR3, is DARVTQTPRHKVTEMGQEVTMRCQPILGHNTVFWYRQTMMQGLELLAYFRNRAPLDDSGMPKDRFSAEMPDATLATLKIQPSEPRDSAVYFCASGGGGSNTEAFFGQGTRLTVV.

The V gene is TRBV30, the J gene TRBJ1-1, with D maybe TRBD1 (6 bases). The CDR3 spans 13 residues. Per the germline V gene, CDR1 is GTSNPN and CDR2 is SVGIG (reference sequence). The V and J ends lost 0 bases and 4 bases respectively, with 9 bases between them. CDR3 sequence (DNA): TGTGCCTGGAGTGTTCAGGGGTTCACTGAAGCTTTCTTT. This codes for CAWSVQGFTEAFF.

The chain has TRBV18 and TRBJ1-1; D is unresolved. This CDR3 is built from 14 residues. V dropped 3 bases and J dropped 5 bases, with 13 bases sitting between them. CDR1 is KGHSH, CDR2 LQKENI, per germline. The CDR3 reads CASSPKGGGTEAFF. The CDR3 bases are TGTGCCAGCTCACCTAAGGGTGGAGGAACTGAAGCTTTCTTT.

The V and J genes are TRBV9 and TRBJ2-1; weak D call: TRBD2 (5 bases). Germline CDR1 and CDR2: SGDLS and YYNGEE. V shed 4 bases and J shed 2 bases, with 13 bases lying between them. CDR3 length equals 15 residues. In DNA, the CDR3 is TGTGCCAGCAGCTCCCCCGGGGTCCCCTACAATGAGCAGTTCTTC. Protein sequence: CASSSPGVPYNEQFF.

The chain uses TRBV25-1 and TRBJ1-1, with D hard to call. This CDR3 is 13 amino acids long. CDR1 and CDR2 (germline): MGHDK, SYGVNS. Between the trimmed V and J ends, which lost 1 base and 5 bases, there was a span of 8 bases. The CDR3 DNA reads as TGTGCCAGCAGTGAATGGCAGCGTACTGAAGCTTTCTTT. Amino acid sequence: CASSEWQRTEAFF.

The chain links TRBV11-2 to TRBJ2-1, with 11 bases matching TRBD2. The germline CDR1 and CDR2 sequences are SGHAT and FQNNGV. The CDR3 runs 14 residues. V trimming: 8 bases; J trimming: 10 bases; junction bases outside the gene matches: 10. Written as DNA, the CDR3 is TGTGCCAGCCAACTGGGACTAGCGGCGAGCGAGCAGTTCTTC. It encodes CASQLGLAASEQFF.

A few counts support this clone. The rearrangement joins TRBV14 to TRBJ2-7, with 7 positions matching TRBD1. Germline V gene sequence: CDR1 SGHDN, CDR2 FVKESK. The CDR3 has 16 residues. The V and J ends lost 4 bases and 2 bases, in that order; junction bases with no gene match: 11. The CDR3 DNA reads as TGTGCCAGCAGCCGACGGTCCGGACAGGAGACCTACGAGCAGTACTTC. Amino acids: CASSRRSGQETYEQYF.

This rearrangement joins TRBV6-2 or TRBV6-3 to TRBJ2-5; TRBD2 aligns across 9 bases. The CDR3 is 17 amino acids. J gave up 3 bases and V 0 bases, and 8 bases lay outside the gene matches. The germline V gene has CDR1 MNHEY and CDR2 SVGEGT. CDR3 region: CASSYSKAGGVEETQYF. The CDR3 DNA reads TGTGCCAGCAGTTACTCGAAAGCGGGAGGTGTCGAAGAGACCCAGTACTTC.

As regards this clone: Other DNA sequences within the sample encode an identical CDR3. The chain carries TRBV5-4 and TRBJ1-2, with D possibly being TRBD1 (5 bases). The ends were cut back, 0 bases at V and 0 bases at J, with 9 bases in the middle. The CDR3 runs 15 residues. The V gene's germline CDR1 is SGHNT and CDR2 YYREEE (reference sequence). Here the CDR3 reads CASSLGQTANYGYTF. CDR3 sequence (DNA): TGTGCCAGCAGCTTGGGACAGACCGCTAACTATGGCTACACCTTC.

The DNA for the CDR3 is TGTGCCAGCAGCCCTGGACTAGCTAGTTTCGGAGAGACCCAGTACTTC. This gives the protein CASSPGLASFGETQYF. This chain uses TRBV7-2 with TRBJ2-5, with 8 positions matching TRBD2. The CDR3 is made up of 16 amino acids. Trimming took 5 bases from V and 4 from J; bases not matched to a gene: 12. Germline V CDR1 and CDR2: SGHTA, FQGNSA.

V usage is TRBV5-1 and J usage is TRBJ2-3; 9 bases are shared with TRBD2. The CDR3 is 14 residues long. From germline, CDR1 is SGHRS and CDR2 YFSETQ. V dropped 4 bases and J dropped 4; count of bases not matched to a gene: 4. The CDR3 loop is CASSGGGAADTQYF. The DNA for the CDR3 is TGCGCCAGCAGCGGCGGGGGGGCGGCAGATACGCAGTATTTT. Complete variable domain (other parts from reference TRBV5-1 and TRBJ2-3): KAGVTQTPRYLIKTRGQQVTLSCSPISGHRSVSWYQQTPGQGLQFLFEYFSETQRNKGNFPGRFSGRQFSNSRSEMNVSTLELGDSALYLCASSGGGAADTQYFGPGTRLTVL.

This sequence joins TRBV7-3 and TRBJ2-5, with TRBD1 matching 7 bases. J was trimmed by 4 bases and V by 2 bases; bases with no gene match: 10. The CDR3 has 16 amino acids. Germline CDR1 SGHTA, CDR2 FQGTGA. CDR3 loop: CASSLGDRVLRETQYF. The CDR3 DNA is TGTGCCAGCAGCTTAGGCGACAGGGTATTGAGAGAGACCCAGTACTTC.

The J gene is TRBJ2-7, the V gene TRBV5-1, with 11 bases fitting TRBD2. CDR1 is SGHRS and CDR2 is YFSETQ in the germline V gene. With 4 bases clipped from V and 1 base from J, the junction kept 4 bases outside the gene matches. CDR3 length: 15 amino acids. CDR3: CASSAGTSGSYEQYF. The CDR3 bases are TGCGCCAGCAGCGCAGGGACTAGCGGATCCTACGAGCAGTACTTC.

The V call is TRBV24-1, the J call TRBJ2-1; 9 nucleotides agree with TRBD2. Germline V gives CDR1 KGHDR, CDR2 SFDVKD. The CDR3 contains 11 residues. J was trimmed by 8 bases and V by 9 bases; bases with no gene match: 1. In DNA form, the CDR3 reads TGTGCCACCGGCGGGAGGGATGAGCAGTTCTTC. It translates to CATGGRDEQFF.

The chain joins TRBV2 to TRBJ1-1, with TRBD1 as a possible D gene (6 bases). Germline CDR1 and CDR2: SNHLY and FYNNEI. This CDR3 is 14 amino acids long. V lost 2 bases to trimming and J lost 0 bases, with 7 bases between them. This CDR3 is CASSEQGLNTEAFF. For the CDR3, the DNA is TGTGCCAGCAGTGAACAGGGGCTGAACACTGAAGCTTTCTTT.

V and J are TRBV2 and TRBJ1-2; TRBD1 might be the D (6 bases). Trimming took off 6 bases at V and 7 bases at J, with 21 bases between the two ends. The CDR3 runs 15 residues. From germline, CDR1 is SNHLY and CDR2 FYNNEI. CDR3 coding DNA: TGTGCCAGCAGGGACGGACATGGGGGGGCATCTGGCTACACCTTC. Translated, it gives CASRDGHGGASGYTF.

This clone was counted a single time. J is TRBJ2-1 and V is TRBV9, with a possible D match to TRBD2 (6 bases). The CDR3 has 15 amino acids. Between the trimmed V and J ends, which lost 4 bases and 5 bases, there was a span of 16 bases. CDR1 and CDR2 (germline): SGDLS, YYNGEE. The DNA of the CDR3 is TGTGCCAGCAGCCCCCGTTCGGGAGTCAACAATGAGCAGTTCTTC. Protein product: CASSPRSGVNNEQFF.

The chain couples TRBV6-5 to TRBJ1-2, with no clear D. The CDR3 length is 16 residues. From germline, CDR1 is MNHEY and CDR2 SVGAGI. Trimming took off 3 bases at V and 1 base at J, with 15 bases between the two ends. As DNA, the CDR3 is TGTGCCAGCAGTTATCAGGTCCCCCTTAATAACTATGGCTACACCTTC. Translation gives CASSYQVPLNNYGYTF.

CDR3 nucleotides: TGTGCCAGCAGCAAGGGACAGAGCCCTGAGGCCCTCCACTTT. This gives the protein CASSKGQSPEALHF. V and J are TRBV7-9 and TRBJ1-6; TRBD1 agrees at 7 bases. Looked up from germline, CDR1 is SEHNR and CDR2 is FQNEAQ (reference sequence). The CDR3 totals 14 residues. The junction had 12 bases not matched to a gene; V was cut back by 5 bases and J by 14 bases.